This T cell receptor (beta chain) is drawn from a study of T-cell memory formation after mild COVID-19. V gave up 4 bases and J gave up 3 bases; unmatched junction bases: 6. The CDR3 covers 16 residues. Germline loops: CDR1 WNHNN, CDR2 SYGVQD (reference sequence). Only a few counts were recorded for this clonotype. Each CDR3 protein is one row after TCRdb ran MiXCR on the 5' RACE reads. The repertoire has some 450,000 distinct CDR3 sequences, 15% to 20% of them found once; the top ten carry under 25%. V gene TRBV10-1 combines with J gene TRBJ2-2; 9 nucleotides agree with TRBD1. This clonotype was sampled from a man in his late teens or twenties who had mild COVID-19 (a few samples of this study predate the infection). Cell type and time point are not known. Sample: PBMCs or a T cell subset sorted from them (not recorded which). The DNA of the CDR3 is TGCGCCAGCAGTGCTGTGCGACAGGGGGACACCGGGGAGCTGTTTTTT. Translation gives CASSAVRQGDTGELFF.